The source of this TCR beta chain is a study of blood T cell repertoires in COVID-19. Across the study: The origin of the acute and convalescent COVID-19 samples was the United States, Italy and Spain.

The V end was cut by 1 base, the J end by 6 bases, with 24 bases between. The V gene's germline CDR1 is SGHNT and CDR2 YENEEA. This CDR3 spans 18 amino acids. Under the authors' procedure: Amplification with reference gene primers provided the estimates of nucleated cell counts. Repertoires were generated with immunoSEQ multiplex PCR, while TCRdb's copy carries only in-frame clones and drops some. V and J calls and clone size are given by that table; D and trimming were obtained from the DNA. The table includes over 85,000 clones, approximately 78% detected once. Input material: peripheral blood. The origin of this receptor is a man aged 55 to 70 with active or convalescent COVID-19. The chain carries TRBV11-3 and TRBJ1-2, with D uncertain. CDR3 DNA: TGTGCCAGCAGCTTAGGGCAGGAACCCATGGCTTTGACTAATGGCTACACCTTC. This codes for CASSLGQEPMALTNGYTF.